The T cell receptor (beta chain) under discussion was sequenced for a study of naive CD8 T cells in extremely preterm neonates. In the case of this clone: Its specificity is unknown.

Only in-frame clones appear in the TCRdb table, and some are missing; sequencing was by immunoSEQ multiplex PCR. This sample has thousands of clones, with 95% to 98% found just once. Findings of the study overall: Preterm neonate repertoires were significantly less rich by iChao1 than others.

Elective cesarean births at roughly 37-43 weeks, without labor or membrane rupture, supplied the cord blood. Sorting kept Annexin V-negative CD3+CD8+CD45RA+CCR7+ naive T cells. This CDR3 region has 15 residues. V gave up 2 bases and J gave up 4 bases, with 12 bases separating them. Germline V gives CDR1 SGHVS, CDR2 FNYEAQ. V is TRBV7-6 and J is TRBJ1-3, with a tentative D call TRBD1 (5 bases). This sequence originates from a newborn in good health. Specimen: naive CD8+ T cells from cord blood. The CDR3 nucleotides are TGTGCCAGCAGCTTAAGCAGGGCTTCCGGAAACACCATATATTTT. It codes for CASSLSRASGNTIYF.